The rows below give T cell receptor beta chains drawn from one sample of a study of PD-L1 blockade in urothelial cancer. Clones were sequenced by immunoSEQ multiplex PCR, and TCRdb holds only the in-frame ones, with some missing. The sample includes more than 65,000 clones, about nine tenths of them seen just once. The material was PBMCs, obtained around atezolizumab (anti-PD-L1) treatment. The origin of the receptors is a woman in her 70s with urothelial cancer. Each CDR3 is given with its conserved first and last residue. Each record gives: J gene, D gene, V gene, clone size, CDR3 length, CDR3 protein, CDR3 DNA. The D gene is left open where the match is weak. Not every row has a clone size; where given, it reads once, few, many or a size class.

TRBJ1-3 | TRBD1 | TRBV7-8 | once | 16 | CASSLGGQGSGNTIYF | TGTGCCAGCAGCTTAGGGGGACAGGGGAGTGGAAACACCATATATTTT
TRBJ2-2 | . | TRBV5-6 | . | 15 | CASSLFGGPTGELFF | TGTGCCAGCAGCCTATTTGGAGGGCCCACCGGGGAGCTGTTTTTT
TRBJ2-5 | TRBD2 | TRBV9 | . | 14 | CASSVGAGGETQYF | TGTGCCAGCAGCGTAGGGGCGGGGGGAGAGACCCAGTACTTC
TRBJ1-5 | TRBD1 | TRBV19 | . | 14 | CASSGTGGYQPQHF | TGTGCCAGTAGTGGGACAGGGGGCTATCAGCCCCAGCATTTT
TRBJ2-7 | . | TRBV2 | . | 16 | CASSPTLFRGSYEQYF | TGTGCCAGCAGTCCTACGCTCTTCAGGGGCTCCTACGAGCAGTACTTC
TRBJ2-4 | TRBD1 | TRBV6-1 | . | 15 | CASSPSPRTGSWKYF | TGTGCCAGCAGTCCATCCCCTCGGACAGGGTCGTGGAAGTACTTC
TRBJ2-5 | . | TRBV7-8 | . | 15 | CASSREPRLTETQYF | TGTGCCAGCAGCCGAGAGCCGCGGCTGACGGAGACCCAGTACTTC
TRBJ1-2 | TRBD1 | TRBV19 | . | 11 | CATRGAVGYTF | TGTGCCACCAGGGGGGCCGTAGGCTACACCTTC
TRBJ2-5 | TRBD2 | TRBV11-2 | . | 15 | CASSLGLAGLETQYF | TGTGCCAGCAGCTTGGGACTAGCGGGACTAGAGACCCAGTACTTC
TRBJ2-7 | . | TRBV5-6 | once | 14 | CASSFLREGDEQYF | TGTGCCAGCAGCTTCTTGAGGGAGGGGGACGAGCAGTACTTC
TRBJ2-7 | . | TRBV14 | . | 14 | CASSQPLISYEQYF | TGTGCCAGCAGCCAACCACTTATCTCCTACGAGCAGTACTTC
TRBJ1-6 | . | TRBV7-2 | . | 16 | CASSLDRLQVNSPLHF | TGTGCCAGCAGCTTAGATCGATTACAGGTTAATTCACCCCTCCACTTT
TRBJ2-5 | TRBD2 | TRBV28 | . | 22 | CASSNGWLVTGASGRSRETQYF | TGTGCCAGCAGTAACGGCTGGTTGGTGACAGGGGCTAGCGGGAGATCGAGAGAGACCCAGTACTTC
TRBJ1-2 | . | TRBV4-1 | . | 18 | CASSQESLGVGSSYGYTF | TGCGCCAGCAGCCAAGAATCATTGGGTGTTGGGTCTAGCTATGGCTACACCTTC
TRBJ2-1 | . | TRBV4-2 | . | 16 | CASSPQIGSFYNEQFF | TGTGCCAGCAGCCCCCAAATCGGGTCTTTCTACAATGAGCAGTTCTTC
TRBJ2-5 | TRBD1 | TRBV25-1 | . | 15 | CASSDPGTGEETQYF | TGTGCCAGCAGCGATCCCGGGACAGGAGAAGAGACCCAGTACTTC
TRBJ2-2 | . | TRBV4-2 | . | 17 | CASSQGSRAGNTGELFF | TGTGCCAGCAGCCAAGGTTCGAGGGCCGGGAACACCGGGGAGCTGTTTTTT
TRBJ1-6 | . | TRBV10-3 | . | 15 | CAISESATGTSPLHF | TGTGCCATCAGTGAGTCCGCCACAGGGACCTCACCCCTCCACTTT
TRBJ2-7 | . | TRBV5-4 | few | 14 | CASSFSGVPYEQYF | TGTGCCAGCAGCTTTTCCGGGGTCCCCTACGAGCAGTACTTC
TRBJ1-4 | . | TRBV11-2 | . | 16 | CASSPMAGNTNEKLFF | TGTGCCAGCAGCCCCATGGCAGGGAATACTAATGAAAAACTGTTTTTT
TRBJ1-2 | . | TRBV28 | once | 15 | CASSFGQSPNYGYTF | TGTGCCAGCAGTTTTGGACAGTCCCCTAACTATGGCTACACCTTC
TRBJ2-1 | . | TRBV4-1 | . | 18 | CASSQDRVSGGTDNEQFF | TGCGCCAGCAGCCAAGATCGAGTTTCTGGGGGGACGGACAATGAGCAGTTCTTC
TRBJ2-3 | TRBD2 | TRBV10-3 | . | 17 | CAISESGGREGTDTQYF | TGTGCCATCAGTGAGTCGGGAGGGCGAGAGGGCACAGATACGCAGTATTTT
TRBJ2-3 | TRBD2 | TRBV2 | . | 16 | CASSSILAGGGDTQYF | TGTGCCAGCAGCTCGATACTAGCGGGGGGTGGAGATACGCAGTATTTT
TRBJ1-1 | TRBD1 | TRBV10-3 | . | 14 | CAISEPPDRGSAFF | TGTGCCATCAGTGAGCCCCCCGACAGGGGCTCGGCTTTCTTT
TRBJ1-1 | . | TRBV4-1 | . | 15 | CASSQDTDMNTEAFF | TGCGCCAGCAGCCAAGATACGGACATGAACACTGAAGCTTTCTTT
TRBJ1-5 | . | TRBV5-1 | . | 15 | CASSLAGRENQPQHF | TGCGCCAGCAGCTTGGCCGGCAGGGAAAATCAGCCCCAGCATTTT
TRBJ1-2 | . | TRBV30 | . | 10 | CAWAGYGYTF | TGTGCCTGGGCGGGGTATGGCTACACCTTC